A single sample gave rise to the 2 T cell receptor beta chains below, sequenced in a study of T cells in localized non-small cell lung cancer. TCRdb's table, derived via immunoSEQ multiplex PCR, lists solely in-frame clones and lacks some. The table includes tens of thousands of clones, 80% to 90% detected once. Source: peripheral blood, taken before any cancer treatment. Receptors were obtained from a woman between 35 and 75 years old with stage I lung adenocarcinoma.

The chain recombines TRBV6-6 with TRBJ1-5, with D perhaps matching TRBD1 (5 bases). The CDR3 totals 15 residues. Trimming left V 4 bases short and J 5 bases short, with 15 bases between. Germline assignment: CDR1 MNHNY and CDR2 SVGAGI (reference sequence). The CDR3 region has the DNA TGTGCCAGCAGTTCACTTGGACACACGGATCAGCCCCAGCATTTT. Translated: CASSSLGHTDQPQHF.

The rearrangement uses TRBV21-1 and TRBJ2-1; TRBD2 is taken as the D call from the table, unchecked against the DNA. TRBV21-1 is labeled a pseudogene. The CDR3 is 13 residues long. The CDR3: CAKGTSEYNEQFF. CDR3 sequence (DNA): TGTGCCAAAGGGACTAGCGAGTACAATGAGCAGTTCTTC.